Listed here are 23 T cell receptor beta chains from one sample, sequenced in a study of T-cell memory formation after mild COVID-19. One entry per CDR3 protein, called by TCRdb with MiXCR from the 5' RACE reads. This table has around 100,000 distinct CDR3 sequences, about 20% appearing once. What was sequenced was PBMCs or a T cell subset sorted from them (not recorded which). The receptors come from a man aged 18 to 29 who had mild COVID-19 (a few samples of this study predate the infection). Cell type and time point are not known.

This clonotype was observed a few times. This chain links TRBV4-1 with TRBJ2-1; TRBD2 might be the D (5 bases). Trimming pared 3 bases from V and 0 bases from J, leaving 12 bases between. CDR3 length: 16 residues. Germline V gene sequence: CDR1 MGHRA, CDR2 YSYEKL. CDR3: CASSQGAESSYNEQFF. For the CDR3, the DNA is TGCGCCAGCAGCCAGGGAGCGGAGAGCTCCTACAATGAGCAGTTCTTC.

The chain uses TRBV4-2 and TRBJ2-7, with D perhaps given as TRBD1 or TRBD2 (5 bases each). Germline V gene data show CDR1 as LGHNA and CDR2 as YNFKEQ. V dropped 0 bases and J dropped 4 bases, with 7 bases sitting between them. This CDR3 comprises 13 residues. The CDR3 DNA sequence: TGTGCCAGCAGCCAAGATGGGGGTTACGAGCAGTACTTC. Its translation: CASSQDGGYEQYF.

This clonotype was observed a few times. The J gene is TRBJ2-5, the V gene TRBV5-1, with D possibly matching TRBD1 (5 bases). The germline CDR1 and CDR2 sequences are SGHRS and YFSETQ. CDR3 size: 15 residues. V was pared by 7 bases and J by 1 base, with 17 bases between. For the CDR3, the DNA is TGCGCCAGCCGACCCAAGGGGAATTTCCAAGAGACCCAGTACTTC. Residues: CASRPKGNFQETQYF.

The genes are TRBV4-3 and TRBJ2-2, with unresolved D. The V end lost 0 bases, the J end lost 7 bases, and 9 bases lay between the germline ends. The CDR3 loop spans 14 amino acids. The germline V gene has CDR1 LGHNA and CDR2 YSLEER. The CDR3 is CASSQDGVGGELFF. CDR3 DNA sequence: TGCGCCAGCAGCCAAGATGGGGTAGGCGGGGAGCTGTTTTTT.

This sequence joins TRBV7-9 and TRBJ1-2, with 7 bases fitting TRBD1. Germline V gene sequence: CDR1 SEHNR, CDR2 FQNEAQ (reference sequence). CDR3 length: 14 amino acids. Germline trimming cut 5 bases from V and 6 bases from J; bases unmatched to any gene: 9. The CDR3 nucleotides are TGTGCCAGCAGCCCACAGACAGGGCTTCATGGCTACACCTTC. Amino acids: CASSPQTGLHGYTF.

This chain links TRBV20-1 with TRBJ2-7; 9 bases fit TRBD2. Germline V gene lookup returns CDR1 DFQATT and CDR2 SNEGSKA (reference sequence). With V trimmed by 2 bases and J by 7 bases, 3 bases remained unmatched. The CDR3 loop spans 12 amino acids. This CDR3 is CSARNLAGEQYF. The CDR3 coding sequence is TGCAGTGCTAGAAACCTAGCGGGGGAGCAGTACTTC.

V is TRBV5-5 and J is TRBJ1-1; D is unresolved. CDR1 is SGHKS, CDR2 YYEKEE, per germline (reference sequence). The CDR3 loop spans 13 amino acids. Trimming removed 2 bases from V and 7 bases from J, with 12 bases in between. The CDR3 loop is CASSFGWGSEAFF. CDR3 DNA sequence: TGTGCCAGCAGCTTCGGTTGGGGAAGTGAAGCTTTCTTT. The whole variable domain, filled in from reference TRBV5-5 and TRBJ1-1, reads DAGVTQSPTHLIKTRGQQVTLRCSPISGHKSVSWYQQVLGQGPQFIFQYYEKEERGRGNFPDRFSARQFPNYSSELNVNALLLGDSALYLCASSFGWGSEAFFGQGTRLTVV.

This chain uses TRBV6-6 with TRBJ1-2, with a weak D call TRBD1 (5 bases). The V end was cut by 2 bases, the J end by 4 bases, with 11 bases between. The CDR3 length is 14 residues. Germline V CDR1 and CDR2: MNHNY, SVGAGI (reference sequence). DNA for the CDR3: TGTGCCAGCAGTTACGAGACAGAATTCTATGGCTACACCTTC. Protein: CASSYETEFYGYTF.

The rearrangement uses TRBV29-1 and TRBJ2-5; weak D call: TRBD1 (6 bases). Trimming left V 4 bases short and J 2 bases short, with 17 bases between. In germline, CDR1 is SQVTM, CDR2 ANQGSEA. The CDR3 runs to 15 residues. CDR3 sequence (DNA): TGCAGCGTTGTTTGGGTGGCAGGGGATCAAGAGACCCAGTACTTC. The encoded protein is CSVVWVAGDQETQYF. The entire variable domain, with the rest obtained from reference TRBV29-1 and TRBJ2-5, is as follows: SAVISQKPSRDICQRGTSLTIQCQVDSQVTMMFWYRQQPGQSLTLIATANQGSEATYESGFVIDKFPISRPNLTFSTLTVSNMSPEDSSIYLCSVVWVAGDQETQYFGPGTRLLVL.

This clonotype has more than one count but fewer than ten. The V gene is TRBV12-5, the J gene TRBJ1-2, with D possibly being TRBD1 (6 bases). The V gene's germline CDR1 is LGHNT and CDR2 FRNRAP. CDR3 length: 15 amino acids. Trimming removed 2 bases from V and 1 base from J, with 11 bases in between. CDR3 sequence reads: CASGLFAGDNYGYTF. In DNA, the CDR3 is TGTGCTAGTGGTTTGTTTGCAGGGGATAACTATGGCTACACCTTC. The full variable domain, its missing parts supplied by reference TRBV12-5 and TRBJ1-2, is DARVTQTPRHKVTEMGQEVTMRCQPILGHNTVFWYRQTMMQGLELLAYFRNRAPLDDSGMPKDRFSAEMPDATLATLKIQPSEPRDSAVYFCASGLFAGDNYGYTFGSGTRLTVV.

In this sample, this clonotype turned up a few times. The gene calls are TRBV2 and TRBJ2-3; D is perhaps TRBD1 or TRBD2 (5 bases each). The V and J ends lost 4 bases and 2 bases respectively, with 19 bases between them. The CDR3 runs 17 residues. Germline-derived CDR1 and CDR2 are SNHLY and FYNNEI. The CDR3 DNA follows: TGTGCCAGCAGTGCCCCCCGAGGGGAACAGATCACAGATACGCAGTATTTT. Translated, it gives CASSAPRGEQITDTQYF. The whole variable domain, filled in from reference TRBV2 and TRBJ2-3, reads EPEVTQTPSHQVTQMGQEVILRCVPISNHLYFYWYRQILGQKVEFLVSFYNNEISEKSEIFDDQFSVERPDGSNFTLKIRSTKLEDSAMYFCASSAPRGEQITDTQYFGPGTRLTVL.

The gene calls are TRBV7-9 and TRBJ1-2, with 8 bases aligning to TRBD1. Germline V CDR1 and CDR2: SEHNR, FQNEAQ (reference sequence). J lost 7 bases, V lost 4 bases, and 5 bases had no gene match. The length of the CDR3 is 13 residues. Here the CDR3 DNA reads TGTGCCAGCAGCTCATCAGGGGGCATTGGCTACACCTTC. It translates to CASSSSGGIGYTF.

The chain links TRBV6-5 to TRBJ2-7; 10 nucleotides line up with TRBD1. In germline, CDR1 is MNHEY, CDR2 SVGAGI. V shed 8 bases, J shed 5 bases, and the junction held 3 bases outside the gene matches. CDR3 size: 12 residues. This CDR3 is CASGDRGHEQYF. The CDR3 DNA follows: TGTGCCAGCGGCGACAGGGGGCACGAGCAGTACTTC.

V gene TRBV11-2 combines with J gene TRBJ2-4; 12 bases line up with TRBD2. CDR3 length: 18 amino acids. V lost 5 bases, J lost 0 bases, and 8 bases stayed unmatched. Germline assignment: CDR1 SGHAT and CDR2 FQNNGV. CDR3 sequence reads: CASSPAGLAGRAKNIQYF. The CDR3, as DNA: TGTGCCAGCAGCCCCGCCGGACTAGCGGGGAGAGCCAAAAACATTCAGTACTTC.

This clonotype was detected only a few times. The rearrangement uses TRBV4-3 and TRBJ1-1, with D unresolved. Trimming removed 4 bases at V and 4 bases at J, with 19 bases between. From germline, CDR1 is LGHNA and CDR2 YSLEER. The CDR3 spans 16 residues. The CDR3 here is CASSRDRGLRVTEAFF. CDR3 bases: TGCGCCAGCAGCCGCGACCGAGGACTGAGGGTCACTGAAGCTTTCTTT.

The rearrangement joins TRBV10-3 to TRBJ2-7; weak D call: TRBD2 (5 bases). V lost 6 bases and J lost 0, with 9 bases in between. CDR1 is ENHRY and CDR2 is SYGVKD in the germline V gene. The CDR3 covers 13 residues. CDR3 region: CAIRDGDSYEQYV. CDR3 coding DNA: TGTGCCATCAGGGACGGGGACTCCTACGAGCAGTACGTC.

There are a few counts of this clonotype. The chain uses TRBV6-2 or TRBV6-3 and TRBJ2-2; TRBD1 aligns across 7 bases. V dropped 4 bases and J dropped 3; count of bases not matched to a gene: 5. The CDR3 extends over 15 amino acids. Germline lookup yields CDR1 MNHEY and CDR2 SVGEGT. In DNA form, the CDR3 reads TGTGCCAGCAGTTTCACCGGGACAGACACCGGGGAGCTGTTTTTT. Protein product: CASSFTGTDTGELFF.

J is TRBJ1-1 and V is TRBV25-1; TRBD1 might be the D (5 bases). Germline CDR1 MGHDK, CDR2 SYGVNS. This CDR3 is 12 amino acids long. V was trimmed by 8 bases and J by 5 bases, leaving 12 bases between them. CDR3 DNA: TGTGCCAGCGGGGTTGGGGGAACTGAAGCTTTCTTT. It yields the protein CASGVGGTEAFF.

The rearrangement joins TRBV6-2 or TRBV6-3 to TRBJ2-7, with D possibly being TRBD1 (6 bases). The CDR3 is 15 residues long. V lost 6 bases, J lost 2 bases, and 17 bases lay in between. Germline V gene lookup returns CDR1 MNHEY and CDR2 SVGEGT. DNA for the CDR3: TGTGCCAGCAGGGACGACAGGTCCACTGCCTACGAGCAGTACTTC. The encoded protein is CASRDDRSTAYEQYF.

The rearrangement joins TRBV7-2 to TRBJ1-5; D is ambiguous. Deletions cut 4 bases from V and 2 bases from J, with 3 bases between. Germline CDR1 and CDR2: SGHTA and FQGNSA. CDR3 length equals 12 residues. CDR3 nucleotides: TGTGCCAGCAGCTGCTGCAATCAGCCCCAGCATTTT. Protein product: CASSCCNQPQHF. Complete variable domain (other parts from reference TRBV7-2 and TRBJ1-5): GAGVSQSPSNKVTEKGKDVELRCDPISGHTALYWYRQSLGQGLEFLIYFQGNSAPDKSGLPSDRFSAERTGGSVSTLTIQRTQQEDSAVYLCASSCCNQPQHFGDGTRLSIL.

V usage is TRBV6-4 and J usage is TRBJ1-6; 7 bases are shared with TRBD1. The CDR3 is 14 residues long. J gave up 8 bases and V 2 bases, and 3 bases lay outside the gene matches. Germline CDR1 reads MRHNA; CDR2 reads SNTAGT. DNA of the CDR3: TGTGCCAGCAGTGACAGGACAGGTCATTCACCCCTCCACTTT. Protein: CASSDRTGHSPLHF.

This clonotype was recorded a few times. The chain employs TRBV7-9 and TRBJ2-1, with TRBD2 matching over 8 bases. CDR3 length: 17 residues. Germline CDR1 SEHNR, CDR2 FQNEAQ (reference sequence). Losses at the gene ends were 5 bases for V and 4 bases for J; bases not matched to a gene: 13. In DNA, the CDR3 is TGTGCCAGCAGCCCCCCGCCGGTAACGGGGGGGTACAATGAGCAGTTCTTC. It specifies CASSPPPVTGGYNEQFF.

In this sample, this clonotype turned up a few times. The rearrangement joins TRBV6-2 or TRBV6-3 to TRBJ1-2; D may be TRBD1 (5 bases). There are 17 residues in the CDR3. Deletions cut 0 bases from V and 3 bases from J, with 17 bases between. CDR1 MNHEY and CDR2 SVGEGT come from the germline V gene. CDR3 bases: TGTGCCAGCAGTTACTCGATGGGGCACATCGGGGACTATGGCTACACCTTC. Protein sequence: CASSYSMGHIGDYGYTF.